Listed here are 27 T cell receptor beta chains from one sample, sequenced in a study of blood T cell repertoires in COVID-19. Assay used: immunoSEQ multiplex PCR; TCRdb lists only in-frame clones, some missing. This table holds a few hundred thousand clones, less than 90% found once. Specimen: peripheral blood. The receptors come from a woman aged 40 to 49 who had recovered from COVID-19.

The V call is TRBV4-2, the J call TRBJ2-1, with D perhaps TRBD1 (6 bases). From germline, CDR1 is LGHNA and CDR2 YNFKEQ. V was shortened by 4 bases and J by 5 bases, with 18 bases between the two germline ends. This CDR3 has 16 residues. This CDR3 reads CASSPQGGSSNNEQFF. In nucleotides, the CDR3 is TGTGCCAGCAGCCCACAAGGGGGTTCTAGCAACAATGAGCAGTTCTTC.

V is TRBV11-2 and J is TRBJ2-2, with 7 bases identical to TRBD1. The CDR3 consists of 17 residues. Germline CDR1 reads SGHAT; CDR2 reads FQNNGV. With 5 bases clipped from V and 0 bases from J, the junction kept 9 bases outside the gene matches. The chain's CDR3 is CASSPGQWTANTGELFF. CDR3 nucleotide sequence: TGTGCCAGCAGCCCGGGACAGTGGACAGCGAACACCGGGGAGCTGTTTTTT. Full variable domain (rest looked up from reference TRBV11-2 and TRBJ2-2): EAGVAQSPRYKIIEKRQSVAFWCNPISGHATLYWYQQILGQGPKLLIQFQNNGVVDDSQLPKDRFSAERLKGVDSTLKIQPAKLEDSAVYLCASSPGQWTANTGELFFGEGSRLTVL.

J is TRBJ2-3 and V is TRBV30, with TRBD2 identical over 7 bases. The length of the CDR3 is 14 residues. Trimming took 3 bases from V and 5 from J; bases not matched to a gene: 8. CDR1 and CDR2 from the germline V gene are GTSNPN and SVGIG (reference sequence). CDR3 in amino acids: CAWSLEGTIDTQYF. The DNA of the CDR3 is TGTGCCTGGAGCCTAGAGGGGACTATAGATACGCAGTATTTT.

CDR3 residues: CATGGDRSSYNEQFF. The CDR3 DNA sequence: TGTGCCACCGGGGGGGACAGGAGCTCCTACAATGAGCAGTTCTTC. The chain couples TRBV24-1 to TRBJ2-1, with D perhaps TRBD1 (8 bases). V was pared by 9 bases and J by 0 bases, with 14 bases between. This CDR3 region has 15 residues. In germline, CDR1 is KGHDR, CDR2 SFDVKD.

The chain has TRBV5-4 and TRBJ2-7; 9 bases fit TRBD1. V shed 3 bases and J 2 bases; nucleotides not matched to a gene: 6. CDR1 SGHNT and CDR2 YYREEE come from the germline V gene (reference sequence). The CDR3 spans 15 residues. The CDR3 DNA reads as TGTGCCAGCAGCTCAGGACAGGGGTTCACCTACGAGCAGTACTTC. This gives the protein CASSSGQGFTYEQYF.

The chain is built from TRBV7-6 and TRBJ2-5; 7 bases match TRBD1. Per germline, CDR1 SGHVS and CDR2 FNYEAQ. Unmatched junction bases numbered 11, after V lost 5 bases and J lost 8 bases. This CDR3 comprises 14 residues. This CDR3 is CASSPRDRGPTQYF. CDR3 DNA: TGTGCCAGCAGCCCCCGGGACAGAGGGCCTACCCAGTACTTC.

The chain employs TRBV7-2 and TRBJ1-4; 9 bases fit TRBD1. CDR3 length equals 15 residues. In germline, CDR1 is SGHTA, CDR2 FQGNSA. V shed 4 bases, J shed 7 bases, and the junction held 7 bases outside the gene matches. The CDR3 DNA is TGTGCCAGCAGCTCCGCCGGGACAGGGCGTGAAAAACTGTTTTTT. It codes for CASSSAGTGREKLFF.

The chain recombines TRBV24-1 with TRBJ2-5; D remains unclear. The V end lost 1 base, the J end lost 5 bases, and 10 bases lay between the germline ends. Germline-derived CDR1 and CDR2 are KGHDR and SFDVKD. CDR3 size: 14 residues. CDR3: CATSDLLAGETQYF. The CDR3 nucleotides read TGTGCCACCAGTGATTTATTAGCTGGGGAGACCCAGTACTTC.

The chain has TRBV7-6 and TRBJ2-7; 9 bases fit TRBD1. Germline V gene sequence: CDR1 SGHVS, CDR2 FNYEAQ. The CDR3 spans 15 residues. J was trimmed by 2 bases and V by 1 base; bases with no gene match: 3. The chain's CDR3 is CASSLEGTGPYEQYF. The CDR3 DNA is TGTGCCAGCAGCTTAGAAGGGACAGGGCCCTACGAGCAGTACTTC.

V is TRBV20-1 and J is TRBJ1-5; D call uncertain. Germline-derived CDR1 and CDR2 are DFQATT and SNEGSKA (reference sequence). Trimming removed 3 bases at V and 0 bases at J, with 3 bases between. This CDR3 region has 12 residues. In DNA form, the CDR3 reads TGCAGTGCTAGTCGTAGCAATCAGCCCCAGCATTTT. Protein: CSASRSNQPQHF.

The V call is TRBV6-1, the J call TRBJ2-1, with 11 bases identical to TRBD2. The trim removed 2 bases at V and 4 bases at J, leaving 4 bases unmatched. CDR1 is MNHNS and CDR2 is SASEGT in the germline V gene. This CDR3 spans 16 amino acids. CDR3 region: CASSEFRTSGYNEQFF. Written as DNA, the CDR3 is TGTGCCAGCAGTGAATTCAGGACTAGCGGGTACAATGAGCAGTTCTTC.

This chain links TRBV24-1 with TRBJ1-1, with TRBD1 matching 9 bases. V shed 7 bases and J 9 bases; nucleotides not matched to a gene: 5. Germline assignment: CDR1 KGHDR and CDR2 SFDVKD. This CDR3 has 12 residues. The CDR3 here is CATSRGTGKAFF. CDR3 DNA sequence: TGTGCCACCAGCCGGGGGACAGGGAAAGCTTTCTTT.

The rearrangement uses TRBV18 and TRBJ1-5, with no clear D. Looked up from germline, CDR1 is KGHSH and CDR2 is LQKENI. This CDR3 region has 15 residues. Deletions cut 2 bases from V and 0 bases from J, with 8 bases between. In DNA, the CDR3 is TGTGCCAGCTCACCAAGCACCGATAGCAATCAGCCCCAGCATTTT. As protein: CASSPSTDSNQPQHF.

The chain uses TRBV5-1 and TRBJ2-1, with 8 nucleotides matching TRBD1. The CDR3 is 15 residues long. Per the germline V gene, CDR1 is SGHRS and CDR2 is YFSETQ. V dropped 1 base and J dropped 9; count of bases not matched to a gene: 9. CDR3 residues: CASSLSTGGLGEQFF. CDR3 DNA: TGCGCCAGCAGCTTGAGCACAGGGGGGCTCGGTGAGCAGTTCTTC.

The chain uses TRBV6-5 and TRBJ1-6, with D tentatively TRBD1 (6 bases). The CDR3 length is 15 residues. Germline assignment: CDR1 MNHEY and CDR2 SVGAGI. V shed 8 bases and J shed 0 bases, with 11 bases lying between them. CDR3: CASGTDSSYNSPLHF. The CDR3 DNA reads as TGTGCCAGCGGTACGGACAGCTCCTATAATTCACCCCTCCACTTT.

This clone was observed a single time. V usage is TRBV7-9 and J usage is TRBJ1-5; 7 bases are a match to TRBD1. The CDR3 is made up of 15 amino acids. V trimming: 5 bases; J trimming: 5 bases; junction bases outside the gene matches: 9. Germline lookup yields CDR1 SEHNR and CDR2 FQNEAQ (reference sequence). In nucleotides, the CDR3 is TGTGCCAGCAGCCCAACGGACAGGAAGGATCAGCCCCAGCATTTT. The encoded protein is CASSPTDRKDQPQHF.

V and J are TRBV6-6 and TRBJ2-7; 7 bases match TRBD1. The CDR3 length is 14 residues. In germline, CDR1 is MNHNY, CDR2 SVGAGI (reference sequence). V lost 6 bases, J lost 3 bases, and 8 bases stayed unmatched. The CDR3 DNA is TGTGCCAGCAGCGGACAGGTACGAGGCTACGAGCAGTACTTC. Protein: CASSGQVRGYEQYF.

A note on this clone: The junction departs from the called germline gene at one end, perhaps through a read error. The chain has TRBV30 and TRBJ1-2; D gene unclear. The CDR3 loop spans 8 amino acids. The germline V gene has CDR1 GTSNPN and CDR2 SVGIG (reference sequence). CDR3 in amino acids: CAQNGYTF. The CDR3 DNA reads as TGCGCCCAGAATGGCTACACCTTC. The full variable domain, rest sourced from reference TRBV30 and TRBJ1-2, is SQTIHQWPATLVQPVGSPLSLECTVEGTSNPNLYWYRQAAGRGLQLLFYSVGIGQISSEVPQNLSASRPQDRQFILSSKKLLLSDSGFYLCAQNGYTFGSGTRLTVV.

This chain uses TRBV9 with TRBJ2-1; TRBD1 agrees at 8 bases. The CDR3 runs to 15 residues. Trimming cost V 3 bases and J 8 bases; bases outside gene matches: 10. Germline V lookup: CDR1 SGDLS, CDR2 YYNGEE. The DNA for the CDR3 is TGTGCCAGCAGCGCCCAACAGGGGGTGGCGGATGAGCAGTTCTTC. Its protein product is CASSAQQGVADEQFF.

In this sample, this clone turned up a few times. CDR3 DNA: TGCGCCAGCAGCCGGGACAGGGCCCAGGCCCGTTACGAGCAGTACTTC. Protein sequence: CASSRDRAQARYEQYF. The chain has TRBV5-1 and TRBJ2-7; 9 bases are shared with TRBD1. The CDR3 is 16 amino acids. With 4 bases clipped from V and 4 bases from J, the junction kept 12 bases outside the gene matches. Germline loops: CDR1 SGHRS, CDR2 YFSETQ.

The rearrangement links TRBV18 to TRBJ1-5; D may be TRBD1 (5 bases). The length of the CDR3 is 17 residues. V lost 0 bases and J lost 0, with 12 bases in between. Germline V CDR1 and CDR2: KGHSH, LQKENI. CDR3 nucleotides: TGTGCCAGCTCACCACCGGGGGGGGGAACTAGCAATCAGCCCCAGCATTTT. Translation gives CASSPPGGGTSNQPQHF.

Concerning this clone itself: This sample also contains other DNA sequences that code for the same CDR3. V is TRBV7-9 and J is TRBJ1-1; D uncertain. Trimming took off 5 bases at V and 1 base at J, with 8 bases between the two ends. This CDR3 region has 13 residues. In germline, CDR1 is SEHNR, CDR2 FQNEAQ (reference sequence). In DNA, the CDR3 is TGTGCCAGCAGCAAACAAGAGAACACTGAAGCTTTCTTT. The encoded protein is CASSKQENTEAFF.

This sequence joins TRBV5-5 and TRBJ1-4, with 9 bases matching TRBD1. J lost 0 bases, V lost 0 bases, and 3 bases had no gene match. CDR1 is SGHKS, CDR2 YYEKEE, per germline (reference sequence). The CDR3 is 17 residues long. CDR3 protein: CASSLETGGSTNEKLFF. CDR3 nucleotides: TGTGCCAGCAGCTTGGAGACAGGGGGATCAACTAATGAAAAACTGTTTTTT.

The rearrangement joins TRBV29-1 to TRBJ1-2, with TRBD1 matching over 10 bases. The V gene's germline CDR1 is SQVTM and CDR2 ANQGSEA. The ends lost 2 bases at V and 6 bases at J; junction bases unmatched: 9. This CDR3 spans 15 amino acids. CDR3 protein: CSVETPTGGRDGYTF. The CDR3 region has the DNA TGCAGCGTTGAAACCCCGACAGGGGGCCGCGATGGCTACACCTTC.

This chain joins TRBV24-1 and TRBJ2-2; possibly TRBD1 for D (6 bases). V lost 3 bases and J lost 1, with 8 bases in between. The CDR3 totals 15 residues. Germline-derived CDR1 and CDR2 are KGHDR and SFDVKD. CDR3 loop: CATSDEDRNTGELFF. The CDR3 nucleotides read TGTGCCACCAGTGATGAGGACAGGAACACCGGGGAGCTGTTTTTT.

J is TRBJ2-3 and V is TRBV6-5; D might be TRBD2 (5 bases). Trimming pared 6 bases from V and 0 bases from J, leaving 10 bases between. CDR3 length equals 14 residues. Per the germline V gene, CDR1 is MNHEY and CDR2 is SVGAGI. CDR3 coding DNA: TGTGCCAGCAGCCGAAGCGGTAGCACAGATACGCAGTATTTT. Residues: CASSRSGSTDTQYF.

This chain connects TRBV10-3 to TRBJ2-1, with D possibly being TRBD2 (5 bases). V was cut by 0 bases and J by 3 bases, with 18 bases left in between. This CDR3 comprises 18 residues. Germline V CDR1 and CDR2: ENHRY, SYGVKD. In nucleotides, the CDR3 is TGTGCCATCAGTGAGTCGGCTGGACTGCCGCAAATCTACAATGAGCAGTTCTTC. As protein: CAISESAGLPQIYNEQFF.